This record looks at one T cell receptor (beta chain) sequence and its context. Antigen: not known. TCRdb processed the 5' RACE reads anew with MiXCR; each CDR3 protein has one entry. The repertoire holds approximately 690,000 distinct CDR3 sequences, with approximately 6.1% as singletons. The source of the sample is a study of identical twins. Study conclusions and caveats: Fewer insertions marked abundant cord blood beta clonotypes; young adult naive trended weakly, memory not at all. The models gave estimates that fell short of the out-of-frame TCR alpha sharing seen in monozygotic twins.

Trimming took off 1 base at V and 1 base at J, with 10 bases between the two ends. CDR3 length: 15 residues. CDR1 and CDR2 from the germline V gene are SEHNR and FQNEAQ (reference sequence). The source of this sequence is a man aged 18-30 years in good health. The V and J genes are TRBV7-9 and TRBJ2-5; the D is unclear. Source material: naive T cells sorted from blood. The CDR3 is CASSLDAYPQETQYF. The CDR3 nucleotides are TGTGCCAGCAGCTTAGACGCTTACCCCCAAGAGACCCAGTACTTC.